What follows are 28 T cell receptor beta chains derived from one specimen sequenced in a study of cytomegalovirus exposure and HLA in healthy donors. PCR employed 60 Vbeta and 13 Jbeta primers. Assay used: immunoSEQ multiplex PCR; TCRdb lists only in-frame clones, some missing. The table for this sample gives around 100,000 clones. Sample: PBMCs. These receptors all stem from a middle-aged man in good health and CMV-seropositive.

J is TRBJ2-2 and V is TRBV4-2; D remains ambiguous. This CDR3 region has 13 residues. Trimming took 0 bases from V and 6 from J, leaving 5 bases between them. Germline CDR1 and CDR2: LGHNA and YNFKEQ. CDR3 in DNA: TGTGCCAGCAGCCAAGAGGCCTCCGGGGAGCTGTTTTTT. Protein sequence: CASSQEASGELFF.

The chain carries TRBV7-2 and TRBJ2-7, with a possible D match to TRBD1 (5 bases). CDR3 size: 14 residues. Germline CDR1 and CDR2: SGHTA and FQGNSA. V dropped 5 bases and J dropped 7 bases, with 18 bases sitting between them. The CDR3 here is CASSRSGIQEEQYF. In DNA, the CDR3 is TGTGCCAGCAGCCGCTCAGGGATTCAGGAAGAGCAGTACTTC.

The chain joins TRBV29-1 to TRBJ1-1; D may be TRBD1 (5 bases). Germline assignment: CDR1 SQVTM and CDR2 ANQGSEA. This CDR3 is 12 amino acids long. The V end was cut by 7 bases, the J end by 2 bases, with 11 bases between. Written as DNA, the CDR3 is TGCAGCGGTCGCGGGGGAAACACTGAAGCTTTCTTT. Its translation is CSGRGGNTEAFF.

The CDR3 DNA is TGTGCCAGCAGCCGGGACAGGGCCTATGGCTACACCTTC. This gives the protein CASSRDRAYGYTF. V gene TRBV5-4 combines with J gene TRBJ1-2; 9 bases are shared with TRBD1. Germline assignment: CDR1 SGHNT and CDR2 YYREEE (reference sequence). Unmatched junction bases numbered 2, after V lost 4 bases and J lost 4 bases. The CDR3 loop spans 13 amino acids.

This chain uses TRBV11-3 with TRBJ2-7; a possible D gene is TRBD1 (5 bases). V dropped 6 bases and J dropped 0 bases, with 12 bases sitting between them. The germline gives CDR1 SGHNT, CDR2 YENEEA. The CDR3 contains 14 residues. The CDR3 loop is CASSPGPTSYEQYF. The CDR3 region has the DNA TGTGCCAGCAGTCCAGGGCCTACCTCCTACGAGCAGTACTTC.

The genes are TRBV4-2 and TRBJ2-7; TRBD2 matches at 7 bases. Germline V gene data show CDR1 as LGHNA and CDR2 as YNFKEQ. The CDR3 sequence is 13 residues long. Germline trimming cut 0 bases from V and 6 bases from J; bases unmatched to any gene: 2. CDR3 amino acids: CASSQDGGGEQYF. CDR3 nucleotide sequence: TGTGCCAGCAGCCAAGACGGCGGGGGCGAGCAGTACTTC.

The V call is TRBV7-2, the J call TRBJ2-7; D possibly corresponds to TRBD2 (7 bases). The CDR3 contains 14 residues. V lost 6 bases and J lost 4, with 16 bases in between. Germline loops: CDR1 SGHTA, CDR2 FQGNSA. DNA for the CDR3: TGTGCCAGCAGGGGGGCGGGGGCTTCGTACGAGCAGTACTTC. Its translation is CASRGAGASYEQYF. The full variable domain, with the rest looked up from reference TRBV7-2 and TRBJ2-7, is GAGVSQSPSNKVTEKGKDVELRCDPISGHTALYWYRQSLGQGLEFLIYFQGNSAPDKSGLPSDRFSAERTGGSVSTLTIQRTQQEDSAVYLCASRGAGASYEQYFGPGTRLTVT.

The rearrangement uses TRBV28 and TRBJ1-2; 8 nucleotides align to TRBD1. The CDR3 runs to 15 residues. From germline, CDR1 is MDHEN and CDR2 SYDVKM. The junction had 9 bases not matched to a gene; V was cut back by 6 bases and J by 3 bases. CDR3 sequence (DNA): TGTGCCAGCAGCCGCTCAGGGGGCTCTCACTATGGCTACACCTTC. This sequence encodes CASSRSGGSHYGYTF.

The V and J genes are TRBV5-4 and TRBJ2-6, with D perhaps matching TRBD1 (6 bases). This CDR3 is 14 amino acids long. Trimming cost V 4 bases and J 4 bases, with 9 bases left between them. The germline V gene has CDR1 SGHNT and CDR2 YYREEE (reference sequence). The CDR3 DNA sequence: TGTGCCAGCAGCCCTGGACAGGGGGCCAACGTCCTGACTTTC. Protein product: CASSPGQGANVLTF.

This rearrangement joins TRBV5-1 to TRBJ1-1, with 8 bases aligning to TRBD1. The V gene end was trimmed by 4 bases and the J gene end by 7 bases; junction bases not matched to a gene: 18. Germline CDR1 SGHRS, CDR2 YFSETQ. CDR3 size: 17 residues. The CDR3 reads CASSHQTRPGGLDEAFF. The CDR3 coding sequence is TGCGCCAGCAGCCATCAAACTAGGCCAGGGGGCTTGGATGAAGCTTTCTTT.

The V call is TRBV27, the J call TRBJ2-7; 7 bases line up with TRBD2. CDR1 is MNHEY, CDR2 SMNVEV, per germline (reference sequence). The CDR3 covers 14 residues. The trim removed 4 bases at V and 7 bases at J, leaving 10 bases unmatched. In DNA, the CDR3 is TGTGCCAGCAGTTCCGGGACTATTAGTACGGAGCAGTACTTC. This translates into CASSSGTISTEQYF.

CDR3 amino acids: CASRPLDRNNEQFF. In DNA form, the CDR3 reads TGTGCCAGTAGGCCGCTGGACAGGAACAATGAGCAGTTCTTC. The gene calls are TRBV19 and TRBJ2-1; 7 bases are shared with TRBD1. Looked up from germline, CDR1 is LNHDA and CDR2 is SQIVND (reference sequence). Germline trimming cut 6 bases from V and 5 bases from J; bases unmatched to any gene: 7. The CDR3 runs 14 residues.

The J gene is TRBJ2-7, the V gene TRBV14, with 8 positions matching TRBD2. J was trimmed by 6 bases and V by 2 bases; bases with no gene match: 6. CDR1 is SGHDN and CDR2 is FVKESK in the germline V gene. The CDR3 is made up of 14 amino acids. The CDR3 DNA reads TGTGCCAGCAGCCAACGTCGTCTAGCGGGCGAGCAGTACTTC. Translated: CASSQRRLAGEQYF.

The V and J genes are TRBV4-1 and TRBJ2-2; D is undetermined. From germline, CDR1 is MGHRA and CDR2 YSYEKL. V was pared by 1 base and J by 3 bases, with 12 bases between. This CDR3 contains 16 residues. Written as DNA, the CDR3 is TGCGCCAGCAGCCAAGTAGCTAAGGAAGACACCGGGGAGCTGTTTTTT. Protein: CASSQVAKEDTGELFF.

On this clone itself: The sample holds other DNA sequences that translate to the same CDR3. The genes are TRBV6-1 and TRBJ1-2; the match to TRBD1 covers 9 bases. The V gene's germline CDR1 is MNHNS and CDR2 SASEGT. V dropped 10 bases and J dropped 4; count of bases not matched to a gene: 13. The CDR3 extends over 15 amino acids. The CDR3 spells CATLPYPGQGYGYTF. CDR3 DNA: TGTGCCACCCTTCCTTATCCGGGACAGGGCTATGGCTACACCTTC.

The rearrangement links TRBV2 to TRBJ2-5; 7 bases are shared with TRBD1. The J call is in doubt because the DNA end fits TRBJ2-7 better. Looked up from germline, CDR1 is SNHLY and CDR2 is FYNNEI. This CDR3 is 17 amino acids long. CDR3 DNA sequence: TGTGCCAGCAAACCCCCAACAGGGGCAGGGGGATCCTACGAGCAGTACTTC. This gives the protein CASKPPTGAGGSYEQYF.

CDR3 sequence (DNA): TGCGCCAGCAGCTTGGAGAATACGGCAGAGGGAAAACTGTTTTTT. It codes for CASSLENTAEGKLFF. The V gene is TRBV5-1, the J gene TRBJ1-4; D is undetermined. V dropped 0 bases and J dropped 10 bases, with 16 bases sitting between them. The CDR3 runs 15 residues. In germline, CDR1 is SGHRS, CDR2 YFSETQ. Full variable domain (remainder filled in from reference TRBV5-1 and TRBJ1-4): KAGVTQTPRYLIKTRGQQVTLSCSPISGHRSVSWYQQTPGQGLQFLFEYFSETQRNKGNFPGRFSGRQFSNSRSEMNVSTLELGDSALYLCASSLENTAEGKLFFGSGTQLSVL.

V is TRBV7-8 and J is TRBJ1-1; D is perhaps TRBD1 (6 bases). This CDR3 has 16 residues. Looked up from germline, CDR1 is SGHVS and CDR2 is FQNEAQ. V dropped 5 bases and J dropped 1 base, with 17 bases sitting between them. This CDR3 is CASSNYRARTNTEAFF. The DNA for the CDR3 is TGTGCCAGCAGCAATTACAGGGCTCGGACGAACACTGAAGCTTTCTTT.

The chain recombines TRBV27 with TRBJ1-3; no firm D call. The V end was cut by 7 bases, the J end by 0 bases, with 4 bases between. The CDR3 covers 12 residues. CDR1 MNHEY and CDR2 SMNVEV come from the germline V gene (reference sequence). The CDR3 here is CASMRSGNTIYF. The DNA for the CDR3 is TGTGCCAGCATGCGCTCTGGAAACACCATATATTTT.

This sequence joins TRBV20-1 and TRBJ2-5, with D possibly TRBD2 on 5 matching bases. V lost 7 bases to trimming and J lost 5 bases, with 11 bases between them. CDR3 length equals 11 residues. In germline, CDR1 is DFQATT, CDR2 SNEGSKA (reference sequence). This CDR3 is CSVKPGETQYF. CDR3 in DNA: TGCAGTGTTAAACCGGGGGAGACCCAGTACTTC.

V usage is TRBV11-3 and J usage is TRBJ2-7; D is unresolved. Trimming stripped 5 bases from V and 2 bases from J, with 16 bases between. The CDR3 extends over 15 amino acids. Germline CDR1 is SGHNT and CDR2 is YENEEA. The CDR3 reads CASSLIPSQTYEQYF. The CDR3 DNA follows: TGTGCCAGCAGCCTTATTCCCAGTCAGACCTACGAGCAGTACTTC.

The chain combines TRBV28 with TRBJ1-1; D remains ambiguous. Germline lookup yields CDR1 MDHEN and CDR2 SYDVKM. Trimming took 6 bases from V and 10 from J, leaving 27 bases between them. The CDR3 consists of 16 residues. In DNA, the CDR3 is TGTGCCAGCAGCCCAAACGATGGCCCCGCGAGGCGGGGAGCTTTCTTT. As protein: CASSPNDGPARRGAFF.

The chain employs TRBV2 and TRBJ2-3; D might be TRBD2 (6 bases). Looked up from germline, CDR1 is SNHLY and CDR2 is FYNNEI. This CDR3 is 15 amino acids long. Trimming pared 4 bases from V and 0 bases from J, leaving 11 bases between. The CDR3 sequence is CASSVGLESTDTQYF. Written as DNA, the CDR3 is TGTGCCAGCAGTGTGGGACTTGAGAGCACAGATACGCAGTATTTT.

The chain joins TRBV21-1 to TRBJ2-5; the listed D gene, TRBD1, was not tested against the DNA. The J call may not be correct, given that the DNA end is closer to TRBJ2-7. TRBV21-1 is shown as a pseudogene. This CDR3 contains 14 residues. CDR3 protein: CASSTDRVRNEQYF. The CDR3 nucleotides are TGTGCCAGCAGCACCGACAGGGTACGGAACGAGCAGTACTTC.

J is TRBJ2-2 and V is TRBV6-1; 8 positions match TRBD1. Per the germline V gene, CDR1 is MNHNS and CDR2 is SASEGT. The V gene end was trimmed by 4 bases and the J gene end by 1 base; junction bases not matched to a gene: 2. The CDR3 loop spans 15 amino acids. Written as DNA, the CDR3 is TGTGCCAGCAGTGCCGGGACAGGGAACACCGGGGAGCTGTTTTTT. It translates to CASSAGTGNTGELFF.

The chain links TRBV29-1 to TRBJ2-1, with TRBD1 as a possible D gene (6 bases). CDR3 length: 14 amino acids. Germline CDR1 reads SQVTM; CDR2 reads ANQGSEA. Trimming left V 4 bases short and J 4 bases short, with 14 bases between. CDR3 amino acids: CSVARGSAYNEQFF. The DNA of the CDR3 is TGCAGCGTTGCCAGGGGTTCCGCGTACAATGAGCAGTTCTTC.

The DNA for the CDR3 is TGTGCCTGGAGTTCGACCGACAGGGGCATCGACGAGCAGTACTTC. Translation gives CAWSSTDRGIDEQYF. This rearrangement joins TRBV30 to TRBJ2-7; 8 bases match TRBD1. Germline assignment: CDR1 GTSNPN and CDR2 SVGIG (reference sequence). Unmatched junction bases numbered 11, after V lost 2 bases and J lost 5 bases. CDR3 length: 15 residues.

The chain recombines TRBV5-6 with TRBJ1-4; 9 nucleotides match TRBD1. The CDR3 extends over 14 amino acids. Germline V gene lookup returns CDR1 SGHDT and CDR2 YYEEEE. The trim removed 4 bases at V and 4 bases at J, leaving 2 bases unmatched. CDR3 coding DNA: TGTGCCAGCAGCACGACAGGGGGTAATGAAAAACTGTTTTTT. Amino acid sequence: CASSTTGGNEKLFF.